The 26 T cell receptor beta chains presented below share a single source sample, sequenced in a study of blood T cell repertoires in COVID-19. The protocol was immunoSEQ multiplex PCR, while the TCRdb copy is restricted to in-frame clones and leaves out a portion. Among tens of thousands of clones listed, about 80% were seen once. Sample: peripheral blood. These receptors were taken from a man aged 25-45 years with COVID-19, enrolled during active disease.

This clone was observed a handful of times. V and J are TRBV19 and TRBJ2-7; maybe TRBD2 (6 bases). The germline gives CDR1 LNHDA, CDR2 SQIVND (reference sequence). V lost 5 bases and J 4 bases, leaving 24 bases between the germline ends. The length of the CDR3 is 17 residues. CDR3 coding DNA: TGTGCCAGTAGTCGGGCCCTCAGCCGGGACTCATATTACGAGCAGTACTTC. Translated, it gives CASSRALSRDSYYEQYF.

The chain has TRBV6-5 and TRBJ2-1; 9 nucleotides line up with TRBD1. This CDR3 spans 15 amino acids. The trim removed 6 bases at V and 4 bases at J, leaving 7 bases unmatched. Germline loops: CDR1 MNHEY, CDR2 SVGAGI. CDR3 amino acids: CASRAGQGTYNEQFF. CDR3 bases: TGTGCCAGCAGAGCGGGACAGGGTACTTACAATGAGCAGTTCTTC.

This clone has more than one count but fewer than ten. The junction does not match germline at one end; this may be a read error. The V gene is TRBV7-7, the J gene TRBJ2-5; D perhaps matches TRBD1 (5 bases). The CDR3 sequence is 14 residues long. Germline CDR1 reads SSHAT; CDR2 reads FNYEAQ (reference sequence). CDR3 nucleotide sequence: TGTGCTAGCAGCTTAGTTACAGGCCAAGAGACCCAGTACTTC. Translating gives CASSLVTGQETQYF.

In this sample, this clone turned up once. The chain carries TRBV3-1 (or the pseudogene TRBV3-2) and TRBJ2-5, with D perhaps TRBD2 (5 bases). The V and J ends lost 1 base and 10 bases respectively, with 16 bases between them. Germline CDR1 is LGHDT and CDR2 is YNNKEL (reference sequence). The CDR3 loop spans 14 amino acids. Here the CDR3 DNA reads TGTGCCAGCAGCCAAGCCTCCGGGCCCGGGGACCAGTACTTC. Translated: CASSQASGPGDQYF.

This clone was seen more than once but under ten times. This chain links TRBV4-2 with TRBJ1-5; no clear D gene. Germline V gene data show CDR1 as LGHNA and CDR2 as YNFKEQ. Trimming stripped 1 base from V and 9 bases from J, with 13 bases between. The CDR3 is made up of 14 amino acids. CDR3 sequence: CASSQASGGGPQHF. In DNA form, the CDR3 reads TGTGCCAGCAGCCAAGCCAGTGGAGGTGGGCCCCAGCATTTT.

The V gene is TRBV28, the J gene TRBJ1-5; 11 nucleotides line up with TRBD1. V was clipped by 7 bases and J by 2 bases; unmatched bases: 10. The CDR3 is 17 residues long. Germline lookup yields CDR1 MDHEN and CDR2 SYDVKM. For the CDR3, the DNA is TGTGCCAGCACCCCTTGGGGGACAGGGGGGGGCAATCAGCCCCAGCATTTT. Translated: CASTPWGTGGGNQPQHF.

The V and J genes are TRBV5-4 and TRBJ1-2, with TRBD1 matching 8 bases. The CDR3 runs 15 residues. CDR1 SGHNT and CDR2 YYREEE come from the germline V gene (reference sequence). J was trimmed by 0 bases and V by 4 bases; bases with no gene match: 5. In DNA, the CDR3 is TGTGCCAGCAGCCGGACAGGGTGGACTAACTATGGCTACACCTTC. Its protein is CASSRTGWTNYGYTF. The variable domain in full, completed from reference TRBV5-4 and TRBJ1-2, reads ETGVTQSPTHLIKTRGQQVTLRCSSQSGHNTVSWYQQALGQGPQFIFQYYREEENGRGNFPPRFSGLQFPNYSSELNVNALELDDSALYLCASSRTGWTNYGYTFGSGTRLTVV.

The rearrangement links TRBV11-3 to TRBJ1-2, with unresolved D. V was shortened by 1 base and J by 2 bases, with 2 bases between the two germline ends. The CDR3 contains 12 residues. Looked up from germline, CDR1 is SGHNT and CDR2 is YENEEA. CDR3 in DNA: TGTGCCAGCAGCTTAGCAAACTATGGCTACACCTTC. Amino acid sequence: CASSLANYGYTF.

The chain carries TRBV28 and TRBJ2-5; D possibly corresponds to TRBD2 (6 bases). V shed 6 bases and J shed 2 bases, with 16 bases lying between them. Germline CDR1 reads MDHEN; CDR2 reads SYDVKM. The CDR3 covers 15 residues. This CDR3 reads CASSPPGGRQETQYF. DNA of the CDR3: TGTGCCAGCAGCCCACCTGGAGGGAGACAAGAGACCCAGTACTTC.

J is TRBJ1-2 and V is TRBV4-1, with 8 bases identical to TRBD1. CDR3 size: 15 residues. The junction had 7 bases not matched to a gene; V was cut back by 0 bases and J by 7 bases. CDR1 and CDR2 from the germline V gene are MGHRA and YSYEKL. The CDR3 DNA reads TGCGCCAGCAGCCAAGATAGGCCAGGGGGCCTTGGCTACACCTTC. This codes for CASSQDRPGGLGYTF.

The CDR3 DNA follows: TGTGCCAGCAGCCAAGCTCTCAGGGGGCCGGATGGCTACACCTTC. It specifies CASSQALRGPDGYTF. This chain connects TRBV3-1 (or the pseudogene TRBV3-2) to TRBJ1-2; TRBD1 matches 8 bases. Germline CDR1 and CDR2: LGHDT and YNNKEL (reference sequence). The V and J ends lost 1 base and 6 bases, in that order; junction bases with no gene match: 7. This CDR3 has 15 amino acids.

This clone occurred a few times. The chain recombines TRBV11-1 with TRBJ1-1; D unclear. The CDR3 contains 13 residues. CDR1 and CDR2 (germline): SGHAT, FQDESV (reference sequence). Deletions cut 6 bases from V and 10 bases from J, with 18 bases between. The CDR3 loop reads CASSSNPQRRAFF. The CDR3 nucleotides read TGTGCCAGCAGTTCTAACCCACAGCGGCGAGCTTTCTTT.

The V gene is TRBV30, the J gene TRBJ1-2, with 11 nucleotides matching TRBD1. The CDR3 has 16 residues. CDR1 is GTSNPN and CDR2 is SVGIG in the germline V gene (reference sequence). V shed 2 bases, J shed 2 bases, and the junction held 7 bases outside the gene matches. DNA of the CDR3: TGTGCCTGGAGTAGTCCGGACAGGGGGCGGAACTATGGCTACACCTTC. Translated: CAWSSPDRGRNYGYTF.

This clone has just a few counts. V and J are TRBV30 and TRBJ2-7; TRBD1 is a possible D gene (5 bases). V lost 5 bases and J 3 bases, leaving 20 bases between the germline ends. Germline V CDR1 and CDR2: GTSNPN, SVGIG (reference sequence). This CDR3 region has 15 residues. The CDR3 region is CAWSPTGKEYYEQYF. The DNA of the CDR3 is TGTGCCTGGTCCCCAACAGGTAAAGAGTACTACGAGCAGTACTTC. The full variable domain, with the rest looked up from reference TRBV30 and TRBJ2-7, is SQTIHQWPATLVQPVGSPLSLECTVEGTSNPNLYWYRQAAGRGLQLLFYSVGIGQISSEVPQNLSASRPQDRQFILSSKKLLLSDSGFYLCAWSPTGKEYYEQYFGPGTRLTVT.

This sequence joins TRBV18 and TRBJ2-1, with TRBD2 matching over 10 bases. Germline V lookup: CDR1 KGHSH, CDR2 LQKENI. Trimming removed 2 bases from V and 6 bases from J; junction bases left unmatched: 7. This CDR3 is 16 amino acids long. The CDR3 DNA reads as TGTGCCAGCTCACCAAGGCTAGCGGGAGCCTTCAATGAGCAGTTCTTC. This sequence encodes CASSPRLAGAFNEQFF.

This chain connects TRBV6-1 to TRBJ1-4, with 12 nucleotides matching TRBD1. This CDR3 contains 16 residues. The J segment lost 8 bases and the V segment lost 1 base, leaving 5 bases of the junction unmatched. Germline CDR1 reads MNHNS; CDR2 reads SASEGT. The CDR3 sequence: CASSEGLGQGAEKLFF. CDR3 in DNA: TGTGCCAGCAGTGAAGGGTTGGGACAGGGGGCCGAAAAACTGTTTTTT.

The genes are TRBV5-1 and TRBJ2-1, with D tentatively TRBD2 (6 bases). Trimming cost V 3 bases and J 0 bases, with 13 bases left between them. The CDR3 length is 16 residues. The germline gives CDR1 SGHRS, CDR2 YFSETQ. CDR3 sequence: CASSSERASSYNEQFF. The CDR3 region has the DNA TGCGCCAGCAGCTCCGAGCGGGCAAGCTCCTACAATGAGCAGTTCTTC.

The chain is built from TRBV7-9 and TRBJ2-5; 11 nucleotides match TRBD2. The germline V gene encodes CDR1 SEHNR and CDR2 FQNEAQ (reference sequence). This CDR3 region has 16 residues. The ends lost 5 bases at V and 2 bases at J; junction bases unmatched: 7. DNA for the CDR3: TGTGCCAGCAGCCTTTCCGGGACTAGCGGACAAGAGACCCAGTACTTC. Its protein product is CASSLSGTSGQETQYF.

The chain combines TRBV2 with TRBJ1-5, with a weak D call TRBD1 (6 bases). V gave up 5 bases and J gave up 1 base, with 12 bases separating them. This CDR3 spans 15 amino acids. The germline V gene encodes CDR1 SNHLY and CDR2 FYNNEI. The CDR3 DNA sequence: TGTGCCAGCAGTTCCTGGACAGAAAGCAATCAGCCCCAGCATTTT. This sequence encodes CASSSWTESNQPQHF.

The CDR3 nucleotides read TGTGCCAGCAGTGAATCGGTCCTGCTCTATGGCTACACCTTC. It specifies CASSESVLLYGYTF. The genes are TRBV2 and TRBJ1-2; D remains unclear. The CDR3 consists of 14 residues. In germline, CDR1 is SNHLY, CDR2 FYNNEI. V lost 2 bases to trimming and J lost 4 bases, with 11 bases between them.

The V call is TRBV27, the J call TRBJ1-1; the match to TRBD1 covers 8 bases. This CDR3 spans 16 amino acids. The V gene end was trimmed by 5 bases and the J gene end by 0 bases; junction bases not matched to a gene: 8. Germline V gene sequence: CDR1 MNHEY, CDR2 SMNVEV (reference sequence). CDR3 coding DNA: TGTGCCAGCAGTCCCGGACAGGGTTTGATGAACACTGAAGCTTTCTTT. This encodes CASSPGQGLMNTEAFF.

V gene TRBV5-1 combines with J gene TRBJ2-7, with 12 bases identical to TRBD2. The CDR3 spans 15 residues. The V gene's germline CDR1 is SGHRS and CDR2 YFSETQ. V lost 0 bases and J lost 4; bases outside the gene matches: 2. CDR3 coding DNA: TGCGCCAGCAGCTTGGGAGGACTAGCGGGGTACGAGCAGTACTTC. Its translation: CASSLGGLAGYEQYF.

The rearrangement uses TRBV11-2 and TRBJ1-1, with D possibly TRBD1 on 6 matching bases. Trimming left V 3 bases short and J 7 bases short, with 12 bases between. CDR3 size: 13 residues. Germline V gene data show CDR1 as SGHAT and CDR2 as FQNNGV. CDR3 loop: CASSFDRYGEAFF. The CDR3 bases are TGTGCCAGCAGCTTCGACAGGTACGGTGAAGCTTTCTTT.

The chain couples TRBV28 to TRBJ1-6; D perhaps matches TRBD1 (5 bases). This CDR3 contains 18 residues. Germline assignment: CDR1 MDHEN and CDR2 SYDVKM. Trimming cost V 8 bases and J 10 bases, with 30 bases left between them. The CDR3 sequence: CASSITTVGGPAGSPLHF. CDR3 DNA sequence: TGTGCCAGCTCCATAACAACCGTGGGGGGACCCGCGGGATCACCCCTCCACTTT.

The chain recombines TRBV28 with TRBJ1-1; D is undetermined. The germline gives CDR1 MDHEN, CDR2 SYDVKM. The CDR3 spans 11 residues. Trimming left V 2 bases short and J 9 bases short, with 7 bases between. CDR3 amino acids: CASSLGPKAFF. In DNA form, the CDR3 reads TGTGCCAGCAGTTTAGGCCCGAAAGCTTTCTTT. Based on the CDR3 plus reference TRBV28 and TRBJ1-1, the full variable domain is DVKVTQSSRYLVKRTGEKVFLECVQDMDHENMFWYRQDPGLGLRLIYFSYDVKMKEKGDIPEGYSVSREKKERFSLILESASTNQTSMYLCASSLGPKAFFGQGTRLTVV.

This chain links TRBV7-9 with TRBJ2-1, with 7 bases matching TRBD1. Germline CDR1 is SEHNR and CDR2 is FQNEAQ (reference sequence). The CDR3 covers 15 residues. Trimming cost V 5 bases and J 4 bases; bases outside gene matches: 8. CDR3 amino acids: CASSPATGWYNEQFF. The DNA of the CDR3 is TGTGCCAGCAGCCCCGCGACAGGGTGGTACAATGAGCAGTTCTTC.